Presented here are 26 T cell receptor beta chains from one specimen sequenced in a study of T cells in Graves' hyperthyroidism and ophthalmopathy. RNA transcripts were the template for amplifying TCR beta CDR3 regions. TCR CDR3 regions were first amplified by RT-PCR with HTBI primers. TCRdb independently ran MiXCR on the multiplex PCR reads; one entry per CDR3 protein. The sample holds approximately 690,000 distinct CDR3 sequences, approximately 15% seen once. The sequenced material came from blood. Receptor source: a woman aged 45-60 years with Graves' ophthalmopathy.

This rearrangement joins TRBV4-3 to TRBJ2-5; D is possibly TRBD1 (5 bases). The CDR3 has 14 amino acids. Germline V gives CDR1 LGHNA, CDR2 YSLEER. V lost 1 base to trimming and J lost 5 bases, with 11 bases between them. The CDR3 sequence is CASSQVLGHETQYF. CDR3 DNA: TGCGCCAGCAGCCAAGTTTTGGGGCATGAGACCCAGTACTTC.

This clonotype was picked up a small number of times. V is TRBV9 and J is TRBJ2-1, with 9 nucleotides matching TRBD2. Germline CDR1 reads SGDLS; CDR2 reads YYNGEE. V dropped 3 bases and J dropped 7; count of bases not matched to a gene: 14. This CDR3 contains 17 residues. CDR3 nucleotide sequence: TGTGCCAGCAGCGCAAGTCAATGGCGGGAGGGCCCAAATGAGCAGTTCTTC. This codes for CASSASQWREGPNEQFF.

A note on this clonotype: This may stem from a read error, because a much larger clone lies one nucleotide away. This chain uses TRBV7-3 with TRBJ2-5; D possibly corresponds to TRBD2 (6 bases). Trimming left V 3 bases short and J 4 bases short, with 18 bases between. Germline CDR1 reads SGHTA; CDR2 reads FQGTGA. The CDR3 is made up of 16 amino acids. The CDR3: CASSLAGVGRRETQYF. As DNA, the CDR3 is TGTGCCAGCAGCTTGGCGGGTGTAGGGAGGAGAGAGACCCAGTACTTC.

The sample holds a few counts of this clonotype. The CDR3 DNA reads TGTGCCAGCAGCCAAGATTATCTAGACAGGGCCCACTCTGGAAACACCATATATTTT. Translated, it gives CASSQDYLDRAHSGNTIYF. The chain uses TRBV14 and TRBJ1-3; 7 nucleotides line up with TRBD1. The germline gives CDR1 SGHDN, CDR2 FVKESK. The CDR3 runs 19 residues. Trimming at V came to 0 bases and at J to 0 bases, leaving 11 bases not matched to a gene.

This clonotype was seen many times. This chain connects TRBV6-1 to TRBJ2-1; 13 nucleotides match TRBD2. The length of the CDR3 is 16 residues. In germline, CDR1 is MNHNS, CDR2 SASEGT. The ends lost 5 bases at V and 6 bases at J; junction bases unmatched: 7. CDR3 loop: CASSRTSGSRANEQFF. In nucleotides, the CDR3 is TGTGCCAGCAGTCGGACTAGCGGGAGCAGGGCCAATGAGCAGTTCTTC.

In this sample, this clonotype turned up many times. The gene calls are TRBV20-1 and TRBJ1-5; D gene ambiguous. The CDR3 runs to 14 residues. The V and J ends lost 6 bases and 4 bases respectively, with 16 bases between them. Per germline, CDR1 DFQATT and CDR2 SNEGSKA (reference sequence). Here the CDR3 DNA reads TGCAGTGCAAGGACCCTATCTGGAAATCAGCCCCAGCATTTT. It encodes CSARTLSGNQPQHF.

This clonotype was recorded at least ten times. This chain joins TRBV5-6 and TRBJ1-2; 9 nucleotides line up with TRBD1. The germline gives CDR1 SGHDT, CDR2 YYEEEE. The CDR3 length is 14 residues. Trimming took 6 bases from V and 5 from J; bases not matched to a gene: 8. The CDR3 nucleotides are TGTGCCAGCAAAAGTTCCGGGACAGGGTATGGCTACACCTTC. Amino acids: CASKSSGTGYGYTF.

This clonotype was counted a few times. V is TRBV19 and J is TRBJ2-5; either TRBD1 or TRBD2 may fit D (5 bases each). The germline gives CDR1 LNHDA, CDR2 SQIVND (reference sequence). V lost 1 base and J lost 0, with 24 bases in between. The CDR3 is 20 residues long. DNA for the CDR3: TGTGCCAGTAGTATAGCACCACCTAAGGGACCTCTGTGGTACCAAGAGACCCAGTACTTC. As protein: CASSIAPPKGPLWYQETQYF.

This clonotype was observed many times. In DNA form, the CDR3 reads TGCGCCAGCAGCTCCACCGGGACAGACTACGAGCAGTACTTC. As protein: CASSSTGTDYEQYF. The chain uses TRBV5-1 and TRBJ2-7; 7 positions match TRBD1. The germline gives CDR1 SGHRS, CDR2 YFSETQ. The CDR3 contains 14 residues. Trimming took 3 bases from V and 3 from J; bases not matched to a gene: 6. The variable domain in full, with the rest retrieved from reference TRBV5-1 and TRBJ2-7, is KAGVTQTPRYLIKTRGQQVTLSCSPISGHRSVSWYQQTPGQGLQFLFEYFSETQRNKGNFPGRFSGRQFSNSRSEMNVSTLELGDSALYLCASSSTGTDYEQYFGPGTRLTVT.

The chain employs TRBV6-5 and TRBJ2-7; a weak D match, TRBD2 (6 bases). The CDR3 loop spans 15 amino acids. Germline V gene lookup returns CDR1 MNHEY and CDR2 SVGAGI. V was shortened by 2 bases and J by 5 bases, with 16 bases between the two germline ends. The CDR3 nucleotides read TGTGCCAGCAGTTACGGGCGGGAAGTATACAACGAGCAGTACTTC. This encodes CASSYGREVYNEQYF.

This clonotype has just a few counts. V usage is TRBV6-1 and J usage is TRBJ2-1; D unresolved. This CDR3 has 13 amino acids. The germline V and J ends were trimmed by 5 bases and 8 bases, with 13 bases remaining between them. The germline V gene encodes CDR1 MNHNS and CDR2 SASEGT. The CDR3 nucleotides read TGTGCCAGCAGTCTCTACTGGATCGATGAGCAGTTCTTC. It translates to CASSLYWIDEQFF.

The V and J genes are TRBV27 and TRBJ2-4; D may be TRBD2 (8 bases). Germline CDR1 is MNHEY and CDR2 is SMNVEV (reference sequence). This CDR3 is 15 amino acids long. The V end was cut by 3 bases, the J end by 3 bases, with 12 bases between. The CDR3, as DNA: TGTGCCAGCAGTTTTAGCGGGACAGACAAAAACATTCAGTACTTC. This sequence encodes CASSFSGTDKNIQYF.

In its sample, this clonotype was seen many times. The J gene is TRBJ2-6, the V gene TRBV7-3, with a tentative D call TRBD1 (5 bases). The CDR3 loop spans 15 amino acids. Germline loops: CDR1 SGHTA, CDR2 FQGTGA. V lost 3 bases and J 2 bases, leaving 8 bases between the germline ends. The CDR3 nucleotides read TGTGCCAGCAGCTTTGAAGGGGCTGGGGCCAACGTCCTGACTTTC. The encoded protein is CASSFEGAGANVLTF.

This clonotype was observed a handful of times. The chain employs TRBV4-1 and TRBJ1-2, with D perhaps TRBD1 (5 bases). The CDR3 sequence is 19 residues long. CDR1 and CDR2 (germline): MGHRA, YSYEKL. Trimming removed 5 bases at V and 2 bases at J, with 27 bases between. CDR3 region: CASSERQITNALHNYGYTF. Written as DNA, the CDR3 is TGCGCCAGCAGCGAAAGACAGATCACCAATGCTCTCCACAACTATGGCTACACCTTC.

This clonotype was seen many times. This sequence joins TRBV2 and TRBJ2-1, with a tentative D call TRBD2 (6 bases). Germline CDR1 SNHLY, CDR2 FYNNEI. This CDR3 comprises 14 residues. V was shortened by 7 bases and J by 6 bases, with 16 bases between the two germline ends. CDR3 DNA sequence: TGTGCCAGCACGCGGGAAGGGAGAGGCAATGAGCAGTTCTTC. The encoded protein is CASTREGRGNEQFF.

This clonotype was counted many times. This chain links TRBV2 with TRBJ1-1, with 9 bases that match TRBD1. This CDR3 has 16 amino acids. J was trimmed by 1 base and V by 5 bases; bases with no gene match: 8. Germline CDR1 SNHLY, CDR2 FYNNEI. The DNA for the CDR3 is TGTGCCAGCAGTCCTACAGGGGGCTTAACGAACACTGAAGCTTTCTTT. The encoded protein is CASSPTGGLTNTEAFF.

The rearrangement uses TRBV5-1 and TRBJ1-1; 7 bases are shared with TRBD1. V trimming: 4 bases; J trimming: 1 base; junction bases outside the gene matches: 4. This CDR3 region has 14 residues. CDR1 SGHRS and CDR2 YFSETQ come from the germline V gene. The CDR3: CASSGGQRNTEAFF. DNA for the CDR3: TGCGCCAGCAGCGGGGGACAGCGGAACACTGAAGCTTTCTTT.

The CDR3 DNA is TGTGCCACCAGTGATTATAGGGCCCTGGGAACCGGGGAGCTGTTTTTT. Amino acids: CATSDYRALGTGELFF. The rearrangement uses TRBV24-1 and TRBJ2-2, with D hard to call. Per germline, CDR1 KGHDR and CDR2 SFDVKD. The CDR3 extends over 16 amino acids. V lost 2 bases and J lost 5, with 14 bases in between.

This clonotype has only a few counts. The chain is built from TRBV4-1 and TRBJ1-2, with TRBD1 as a possible D gene (6 bases). The CDR3 is 15 residues long. Germline loops: CDR1 MGHRA, CDR2 YSYEKL. V dropped 1 base and J dropped 6 bases, with 15 bases sitting between them. The CDR3: CASSQGVGGRNGYTF. Written as DNA, the CDR3 is TGCGCCAGCAGCCAAGGAGTGGGGGGGCGGAATGGCTACACCTTC.

This clonotype was picked up a small number of times. CDR3 protein: CASSINRRQETQYF. The CDR3 DNA follows: TGTGCCAGTAGTATCAACAGGCGCCAAGAGACCCAGTACTTC. The V call is TRBV19, the J call TRBJ2-5, with D possibly matching TRBD1 (5 bases). Per germline, CDR1 LNHDA and CDR2 SQIVND (reference sequence). V gave up 3 bases and J gave up 1 base, with 9 bases separating them. The CDR3 contains 14 residues.

This clonotype was counted many times. The chain is built from TRBV9 and TRBJ2-7; unclear D gene. Germline CDR1 reads SGDLS; CDR2 reads YYNGEE. The CDR3 is made up of 14 amino acids. Between the trimmed V and J ends, which lost 0 bases and 4 bases, there was a span of 11 bases. The CDR3 region is CASSVAGQSYEQYF. The CDR3 DNA is TGTGCCAGCAGCGTAGCCGGCCAGTCGTACGAGCAGTACTTC.

This clonotype was seen repeatedly, ten times or more. The rearrangement joins TRBV4-2 to TRBJ2-1; D unclear. Germline V CDR1 and CDR2: LGHNA, YNFKEQ. This CDR3 region has 14 residues. V dropped 0 bases and J dropped 5 bases, with 8 bases sitting between them. CDR3 sequence (DNA): TGTGCCAGCAGCCAAGATGAGGAGAACAATGAGCAGTTCTTC. Residues: CASSQDEENNEQFF.

The V gene is TRBV7-8, the J gene TRBJ2-1, with TRBD1 identical over 10 bases. CDR3 length equals 13 residues. With V trimmed by 1 base and J by 14 bases, 5 bases remained unmatched. CDR1 is SGHVS, CDR2 FQNEAQ, per germline. In DNA, the CDR3 is TGTGCCAGCAGCTTAGTGTCGGACAGGGGGAAGTTCTTC. Translated: CASSLVSDRGKFF.

The sample holds many counts of this clonotype. The chain joins TRBV6-1 to TRBJ2-1; tentatively, D is TRBD2 (6 bases). Trimming took 5 bases from V and 8 from J, leaving 16 bases between them. This CDR3 spans 14 amino acids. Germline V CDR1 and CDR2: MNHNS, SASEGT. The chain's CDR3 is CASSHPLAPHEQFF. CDR3 DNA sequence: TGTGCCAGCAGTCACCCACTAGCTCCCCATGAGCAGTTCTTC.

The table lists this clonotype with many counts. This rearrangement joins TRBV3-1 to TRBJ1-1; a weak D match, TRBD1 (6 bases). The germline gives CDR1 LGHDT, CDR2 YNNKEL (reference sequence). V was clipped by 3 bases and J by 11 bases, with 10 bases between them. The CDR3 has 11 residues. CDR3 loop: CASSQPGQAFF. CDR3 nucleotide sequence: TGTGCCAGCAGCCAGCCAGGACAGGCTTTCTTT.

A few counts support this clonotype. The CDR3 DNA is TGTGCCAGCAGCTTTGGGCGGGAGTGGGAGACCCAGTACTTC. Amino acid sequence: CASSFGREWETQYF. The chain links TRBV7-2 to TRBJ2-5, with 7 positions matching TRBD2. V was clipped by 3 bases and J by 5 bases; unmatched bases: 6. This CDR3 contains 14 residues. Germline CDR1 is SGHTA and CDR2 is FQGNSA.